The next 12 T cell receptor beta chains were all read from a single sample in a study of long-term antiretroviral therapy in people with HIV. The run of the v3.0 immunoSEQ assay was at survey level. Measured with immunoSEQ multiplex PCR; TCRdb has only the in-frame clones, and not every one. The profile shows over 30,000 clones, roughly nine tenths of them singletons. The material sequenced was unsorted PBMCs, taken 1.1 years after starting antiretroviral therapy. The receptors come from a man aged 18 to 30 with HIV.

CDR3 in amino acids: CASSQGTGDYGYTF. The CDR3 region has the DNA TGTGCCAGCAGCCAAGGGACAGGGGACTATGGCTACACCTTC. The rearrangement links TRBV28 to TRBJ1-2; 10 positions match TRBD1. The ends lost 6 bases at V and 3 bases at J; junction bases unmatched: 4. The CDR3 has 14 residues. Germline CDR1 reads MDHEN; CDR2 reads SYDVKM.

V gene TRBV7-8 combines with J gene TRBJ2-3; 9 positions agree with TRBD1. The CDR3 consists of 14 residues. Germline assignment: CDR1 SGHVS and CDR2 FQNEAQ. V was clipped by 5 bases and J by 6 bases; unmatched bases: 6. The CDR3 is CASSLRTGADTQYF. In nucleotides, the CDR3 is TGTGCCAGCAGCCTGAGGACAGGGGCTGATACGCAGTATTTT.

This clone was observed a single time. The gene calls are TRBV7-9 and TRBJ2-7, with D possibly TRBD2 on 5 matching bases. The ends were cut back, 5 bases at V and 0 bases at J, with 11 bases in the middle. Looked up from germline, CDR1 is SEHNR and CDR2 is FQNEAQ (reference sequence). This CDR3 comprises 14 residues. CDR3 loop: CASSILGSSYEQYF. As DNA, the CDR3 is TGTGCCAGCAGCATACTAGGGAGCTCCTACGAGCAGTACTTC. Combining the CDR3 with reference TRBV7-9 and TRBJ2-7 gives the whole variable domain DTGVSQNPRHKITKRGQNVTFRCDPISEHNRLYWYRQTLGQGPEFLTYFQNEAQLEKSRLLSDRFSAERPKGSFSTLEIQRTEQGDSAMYLCASSILGSSYEQYFGPGTRLTVT.

This clone was counted only a few times. DNA for the CDR3: TGTGCCAGCAGTGGGACAGGGGGCGACGAGCAGTACTTC. Translating it yields CASSGTGGDEQYF. The gene calls are TRBV2 and TRBJ2-7, with 11 bases fitting TRBD1. V gave up 4 bases and J gave up 5 bases; unmatched junction bases: 1. The CDR3 covers 13 residues. Germline assignment: CDR1 SNHLY and CDR2 FYNNEI. Full variable domain (missing parts from reference TRBV2 and TRBJ2-7): EPEVTQTPSHQVTQMGQEVILRCVPISNHLYFYWYRQILGQKVEFLVSFYNNEISEKSEIFDDQFSVERPDGSNFTLKIRSTKLEDSAMYFCASSGTGGDEQYFGPGTRLTVT.

This clone has just one count. The chain uses TRBV5-1 and TRBJ1-2; the D is unclear. CDR3 size: 15 residues. Germline V gives CDR1 SGHRS, CDR2 YFSETQ. Trimming removed 1 base at V and 4 bases at J, with 14 bases between. The CDR3 loop is CASSLTEALPYGYTF. As DNA, the CDR3 is TGCGCCAGCAGCTTGACGGAGGCTCTCCCCTATGGCTACACCTTC.

This rearrangement joins TRBV6-5 to TRBJ1-2; D gene ambiguous. The V and J ends lost 6 bases and 7 bases respectively, with 15 bases between them. The CDR3 is made up of 13 amino acids. Per germline, CDR1 MNHEY and CDR2 SVGAGI. DNA of the CDR3: TGTGCCAGCAGCTACCCGCCCGGGGTTGGCTACACCTTC. Encoded protein: CASSYPPGVGYTF.

CDR3 protein: CASSLEQGHYEQYF. CDR3 bases: TGTGCCAGCAGCTTGGAACAGGGGCACTACGAGCAGTACTTC. This chain joins TRBV5-6 and TRBJ2-7, with 7 nucleotides matching TRBD1. The J segment lost 3 bases and the V segment lost 0 bases, leaving 3 bases of the junction unmatched. Germline V CDR1 and CDR2: SGHDT, YYEEEE. The CDR3 contains 14 residues.

This rearrangement joins TRBV19 to TRBJ2-7, with 9 bases that match TRBD1. V shed 6 bases and J 0 bases; nucleotides not matched to a gene: 3. Per germline, CDR1 LNHDA and CDR2 SQIVND (reference sequence). There are 14 residues in the CDR3. This CDR3 is CASRDRGSSYEQYF. DNA of the CDR3: TGTGCCAGTAGGGACAGGGGTTCCTCCTACGAGCAGTACTTC.

This clone appeared a few times. V gene TRBV27 combines with J gene TRBJ1-5; the D gene is possibly TRBD1 (6 bases). Per germline, CDR1 MNHEY and CDR2 SMNVEV (reference sequence). Trimming took off 2 bases at V and 3 bases at J, with 11 bases between the two ends. CDR3 size: 15 residues. The CDR3 nucleotides are TGTGCCAGCAGTTTAGGGGGACACCTCAATCAGCCCCAGCATTTT. As protein: CASSLGGHLNQPQHF.

The chain couples TRBV9 to TRBJ2-1; unclear D gene. Germline CDR1 and CDR2: SGDLS and YYNGEE. This CDR3 region has 12 residues. The V gene lost 4 bases and the J gene lost 9 bases, with 11 bases spanning the gap. As DNA, the CDR3 is TGTGCCAGCAGCCTTAGTAGATTTGAGCAGTTCTTC. Residues: CASSLSRFEQFF.

This clone was counted only a few times. The chain employs TRBV4-3 and TRBJ2-7; a possible D gene is TRBD2 (6 bases). Germline-derived CDR1 and CDR2 are LGHNA and YSLEER. V lost 1 base to trimming and J lost 0 bases, with 13 bases between them. The CDR3 sequence is 16 residues long. The CDR3 protein is CASSQALGLGSYEQYF. CDR3 nucleotide sequence: TGCGCCAGCAGCCAAGCCCTGGGACTCGGCTCCTACGAGCAGTACTTC.

V gene TRBV5-4 combines with J gene TRBJ2-5, with D possibly TRBD1 on 6 matching bases. CDR3 length equals 13 residues. Germline V gene sequence: CDR1 SGHNT, CDR2 YYREEE (reference sequence). V lost 4 bases, J lost 5 bases, and 12 bases lay in between. The CDR3 DNA sequence: TGTGCCAGCAGCCCGGACAGCCGCGAGACCCAGTACTTC. Translated: CASSPDSRETQYF.